This T cell receptor beta chain was documented in a study of OX40 agonist ivuxolimab in advanced cancers. Here immunoSEQ multiplex PCR was the method, and the copy in TCRdb shows in-frame clones only, minus some. In the table there are about 93,000 clones, 92% of which are singletons. This clone appeared a single time. This clonotype was sampled from an adult with an advanced solid tumor such as melanoma, head and neck, liver or kidney cancer. This material consisted of CD4+ or CD8+ T cells sorted from blood, taken in a trial of the OX40 agonist ivuxolimab.

This CDR3 is CATKGLGADNSPLHF. CDR3 in DNA: TGTGCCACCAAGGGTCTAGGGGCTGATAATTCACCCCTCCACTTT. The chain carries TRBV27 and TRBJ1-6; D is perhaps TRBD1 (5 bases). Germline lookup yields CDR1 MNHEY and CDR2 SMNVEV (reference sequence). The CDR3 is made up of 15 amino acids. The V end lost 10 bases, the J end lost 5 bases, and 18 bases lay between the germline ends.